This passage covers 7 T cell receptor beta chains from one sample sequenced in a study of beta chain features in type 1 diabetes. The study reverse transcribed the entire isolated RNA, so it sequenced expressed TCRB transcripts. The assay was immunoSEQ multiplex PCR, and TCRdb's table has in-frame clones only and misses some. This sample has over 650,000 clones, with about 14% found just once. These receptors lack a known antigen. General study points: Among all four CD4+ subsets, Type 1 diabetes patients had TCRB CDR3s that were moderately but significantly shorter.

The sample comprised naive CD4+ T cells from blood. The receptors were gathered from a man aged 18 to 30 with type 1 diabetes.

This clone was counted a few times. The CDR3 DNA sequence: TGCGCCAGCAGCTTGGTGGAGGCGGGGCAAGATACGCAGTATTTT. Translated, it gives CASSLVEAGQDTQYF. The rearrangement links TRBV5-1 to TRBJ2-3; possibly TRBD2 for D (6 bases). This CDR3 spans 15 amino acids. Trimming stripped 0 bases from V and 5 bases from J, with 13 bases between. Germline values: CDR1 SGHRS, CDR2 YFSETQ.

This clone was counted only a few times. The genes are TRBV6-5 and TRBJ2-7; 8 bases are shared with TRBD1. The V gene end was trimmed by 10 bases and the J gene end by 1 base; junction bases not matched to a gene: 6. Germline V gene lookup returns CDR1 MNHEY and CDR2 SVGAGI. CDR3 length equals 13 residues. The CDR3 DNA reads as TGTGCCACCCGGCAGGGGGCTTCCTACGAGCAGTACTTC. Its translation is CATRQGASYEQYF.

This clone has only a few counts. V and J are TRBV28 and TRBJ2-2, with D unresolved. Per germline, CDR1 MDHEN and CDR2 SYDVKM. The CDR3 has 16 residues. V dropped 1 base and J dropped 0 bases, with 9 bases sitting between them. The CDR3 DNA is TGTGCCAGCAGTTTATCGGCCAGCTCGAACACCGGGGAGCTGTTTTTT. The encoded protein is CASSLSASSNTGELFF.

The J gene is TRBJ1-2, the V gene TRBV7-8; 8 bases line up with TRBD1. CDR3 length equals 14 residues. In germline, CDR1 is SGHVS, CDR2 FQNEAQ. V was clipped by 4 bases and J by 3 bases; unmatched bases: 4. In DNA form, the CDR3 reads TGTGCCAGCAGCTGGGGACAGGAAGACTATGGCTACACCTTC. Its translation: CASSWGQEDYGYTF.

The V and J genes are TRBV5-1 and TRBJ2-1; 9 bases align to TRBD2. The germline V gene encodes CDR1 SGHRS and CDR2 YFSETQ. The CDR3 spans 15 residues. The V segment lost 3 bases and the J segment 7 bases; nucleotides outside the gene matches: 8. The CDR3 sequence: CASSSQGTSNNEQFF. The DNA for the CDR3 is TGCGCCAGCAGCTCCCAGGGGACTAGCAATAATGAGCAGTTCTTC.

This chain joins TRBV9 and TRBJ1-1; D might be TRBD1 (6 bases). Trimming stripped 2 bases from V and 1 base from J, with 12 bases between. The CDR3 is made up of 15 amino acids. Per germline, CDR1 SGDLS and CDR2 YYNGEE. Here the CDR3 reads CASSVQQGQNTEAFF. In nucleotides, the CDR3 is TGTGCCAGCAGCGTTCAACAGGGCCAGAACACTGAAGCTTTCTTT.

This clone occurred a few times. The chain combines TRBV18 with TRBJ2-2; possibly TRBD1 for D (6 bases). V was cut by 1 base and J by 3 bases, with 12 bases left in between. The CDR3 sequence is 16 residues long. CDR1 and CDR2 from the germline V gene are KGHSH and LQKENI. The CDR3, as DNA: TGTGCCAGCTCACCACGTCAAGGACAGCACACCGGGGAGCTGTTTTTT. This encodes CASSPRQGQHTGELFF. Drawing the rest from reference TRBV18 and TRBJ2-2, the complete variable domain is NAGVMQNPRHLVRRRGQEARLRCSPMKGHSHVYWYRQLPEEGLKFMVYLQKENIIDESGMPKERFSAEFPKEGPSILRIQQVVRGDSAAYFCASSPRQGQHTGELFFGEGSRLTVL.